This note documents a single T cell receptor (beta chain) sequence. Its antigen is undetermined. A read error may produce the germline difference seen at one junction end. The CDR3 extends over 17 amino acids. The germline gives CDR1 SGHRS, CDR2 YFSETQ. This record belongs to a study of identical twins. Whole-study results and caveats: Invariant MAIT and iNKT cells are populations that could partly confound zero-insertion analyses. For out-of-frame beta sequences, excess twin sharing was weaker. Abundant cord blood beta clonotypes carried fewer insertions; memory repertoires showed none.

TCRdb reanalysed the 5' RACE reads using MiXCR and keeps one entry per CDR3 protein. The data show around 1.7 million distinct CDR3 sequences, less than 40% seen once. The sample was cord blood. This TCR was recovered from a newborn girl in good health. The chain combines TRBV5-1 with TRBJ2-3, with 11 bases aligning to TRBD2. CDR3 DNA sequence: TGCGCCGGCAGCTCGACTAGCGGGGTCCCTTTCACAGATACGCAGTATTTT. This translates into CAGSSTSGVPFTDTQYF.